Listed below are T cell receptor beta chains from one sample, sequenced in a study of beta chain features in type 1 diabetes. Generated by immunoSEQ multiplex PCR, the TCRdb table keeps only in-frame clones and is missing some. Of 200,000 to 250,000 clones in the sample, less than 35% are singletons; the top ten hold approximately 4%. The sequenced material came from central memory CD4+ T cells from blood. The receptor source for this set is a man in his thirties or forties in good health. Both conserved end residues are part of each CDR3. The order of the fields is D gene, clone size, J gene, V gene, CDR3 protein, CDR3 DNA. D genes are given only for firm matches. Rows may omit the clone size; those that give it use once, few, many or a size class.

D: -; size: -; J: TRBJ2-7; V: TRBV5-5; CDR3: CASSRELAPTYEQYF; DNA: TGTGCCAGCAGCCGGGAGTTGGCCCCCACCTACGAGCAGTACTTC
D: TRBD2; size: -; J: TRBJ2-1; V: TRBV7-2; CDR3: CASSRPGTSGSSYNEQFF; DNA: TGTGCCAGCAGCCGTCCCGGGACTAGCGGGAGCTCCTACAATGAGCAGTTCTTC
D: TRBD1; size: few; J: TRBJ1-2; V: TRBV6-1; CDR3: CATVGTGGEQGGYTF; DNA: TGTGCCACCGTCGGGACAGGGGGCGAGCAGGGTGGCTACACCTTC
D: -; size: few; J: TRBJ2-7; V: TRBV4-3; CDR3: CASSHSIGYEQYF; DNA: TGCGCCAGCAGCCACTCAATCGGGTACGAGCAGTACTTC
D: -; size: -; J: TRBJ2-3; V: TRBV2; CDR3: CASSEGGWAQYF; DNA: TGTGCCAGCAGTGAAGGGGGATGGGCGCAGTATTTT
D: -; size: -; J: TRBJ2-2; V: TRBV7-2; CDR3: CASSFSGTNTGELFF; DNA: TGTGCCAGCAGCTTTAGCGGAACGAACACCGGGGAGCTGTTTTTT
D: TRBD2; size: -; J: TRBJ2-1; V: TRBV6-1; CDR3: CASSVLAGGYEQFF; DNA: TGTGCCAGCAGTGTGCTAGCGGGGGGCTATGAGCAGTTCTTC
D: TRBD2; size: -; J: TRBJ2-2; V: TRBV9; CDR3: CASSWTSGNTGELFF; DNA: TGTGCCAGCTCCTGGACTAGCGGCAACACCGGGGAGCTGTTTTTT
D: -; size: -; J: TRBJ2-3; V: TRBV7-2; CDR3: CASSSDGAGSTDTQYF; DNA: TGTGCCAGCAGCTCCGATGGGGCGGGTAGCACAGATACGCAGTATTTT
D: -; size: -; J: TRBJ2-7; V: TRBV30; CDR3: CAWKVGATYEQYF; DNA: TGTGCCTGGAAAGTCGGGGCTACCTACGAGCAGTACTTC
D: -; size: few; J: TRBJ2-1; V: TRBV7-2; CDR3: CASSPASPGEQFF; DNA: TGTGCCAGCAGCCCCGCTAGCCCAGGTGAGCAGTTCTTC